This T cell receptor (beta chain) was recovered during a study of beta chain features in type 1 diabetes. Study conclusions and caveats: TCRB repertoires of naive, central memory and Treg cells appeared more similar among patients than among healthy donors. When Type 1 diabetes patients were examined, their TCRB CDR3s proved moderately but significantly shorter in all four CD4+ subsets. At VDJ recombination sites, type 1 diabetes patients had fewer insertions and more deleted nucleotides.

The sequenced template was cDNA made from the entire isolated RNA. TCRdb's copy holds only in-frame clones and misses some; the assay was immunoSEQ multiplex PCR. The sample consists of roughly 330,000 clones, approximately 15% of them appearing once. CDR1 SNHLY and CDR2 FYNNEI come from the germline V gene. CDR3 length: 15 residues. With 3 bases clipped from V and 4 bases from J, the junction kept 8 bases outside the gene matches. As concerns this clone: Its antigen remains unknown.

The V and J genes are TRBV2 and TRBJ2-5, with 7 bases identical to TRBD1. The sample was naive CD4+ T cells from blood. The clonotype was recovered from a young woman with type 1 diabetes. CDR3 sequence: CASSDGQAARETQYF. DNA of the CDR3: TGTGCCAGCAGTGATGGACAGGCCGCCCGAGAGACCCAGTACTTC.